The 24 T cell receptor beta chains below all came from one sample that was sequenced in a study of blood T cell repertoires in COVID-19. Clones were sequenced by immunoSEQ multiplex PCR, and TCRdb holds only the in-frame ones, with some missing. This sample yields approximately 190,000 clones, of which 65% to 85% are seen a single time; 7% to 9% belongs to the top ten. Sequencing was done on a sample of PBMCs or T cells enriched from blood (not recorded which). These receptors originate from a man between 40 and 49 years old who had recovered from COVID-19.

The chain uses TRBV15 and TRBJ2-1; a weak D match, TRBD2 (6 bases). The germline gives CDR1 LNHNV, CDR2 YYDKDF (reference sequence). This CDR3 spans 16 amino acids. V was shortened by 0 bases and J by 3 bases, with 12 bases between the two germline ends. The CDR3 reads CATSRDITGVYNEQFF. CDR3 bases: TGTGCCACCAGCAGAGATATTACGGGGGTCTACAATGAGCAGTTCTTC.

The rearrangement links TRBV27 to TRBJ1-4; 7 bases fit TRBD1. Losses at the gene ends were 6 bases for V and 4 bases for J; bases not matched to a gene: 8. Germline values: CDR1 MNHEY, CDR2 SMNVEV (reference sequence). This CDR3 region has 15 residues. CDR3 DNA sequence: TGTGCCAGCAGCCATAATACAGGGGTTAATGAAAAACTGTTTTTT. This sequence encodes CASSHNTGVNEKLFF.

The rearrangement links TRBV19 to TRBJ2-3, with 7 bases lining up with TRBD1. CDR1 is LNHDA, CDR2 SQIVND, per germline (reference sequence). The length of the CDR3 is 17 residues. Trimming removed 4 bases from V and 1 base from J; junction bases left unmatched: 11. CDR3 nucleotides: TGTGCCAGTAGTAGGGAAAAGGGGGCACCGCGCACAGATACGCAGTATTTT. The encoded protein is CASSREKGAPRTDTQYF.

This chain joins TRBV5-1 and TRBJ2-5; D ambiguous. Germline-derived CDR1 and CDR2 are SGHRS and YFSETQ. Trimming removed 4 bases at V and 1 base at J, with 8 bases between. The CDR3 is made up of 13 amino acids. The CDR3: CASSPLSQETQYF. CDR3 coding DNA: TGCGCCAGCAGCCCACTGTCCCAAGAGACCCAGTACTTC.

The chain carries TRBV29-1 and TRBJ1-2; 7 bases match TRBD1. Germline CDR1 is SQVTM and CDR2 is ANQGSEA. The CDR3 runs to 13 residues. Germline trimming cut 6 bases from V and 2 bases from J; bases unmatched to any gene: 6. The CDR3 DNA reads TGCAGCGTGATGACAGGGTTCAACTATGGCTACACCTTC. Translated, it gives CSVMTGFNYGYTF.

CDR3 bases: TGTGCCTCCTCAACCGGGACAGCTCCCTACGAGCAGTACTTC. Protein product: CASSTGTAPYEQYF. The rearrangement joins TRBV30 to TRBJ2-7; 7 nucleotides align to TRBD1. Germline CDR1 is GTSNPN and CDR2 is SVGIG (reference sequence). With V trimmed by 7 bases and J by 2 bases, 11 bases remained unmatched. This CDR3 region has 14 residues.

The chain links TRBV9 to TRBJ1-1; tentative D call: TRBD1 (5 bases). This CDR3 region has 15 residues. Trimming stripped 4 bases from V and 4 bases from J, with 17 bases between. The germline gives CDR1 SGDLS, CDR2 YYNGEE. The CDR3 here is CASSPQGVEATEAFF. The CDR3 DNA follows: TGTGCCAGCAGCCCTCAAGGGGTAGAGGCCACTGAAGCTTTCTTT.

The genes are TRBV29-1 and TRBJ1-2; TRBD1 agrees at 8 bases. This CDR3 contains 11 residues. CDR1 and CDR2 from the germline V gene are SQVTM and ANQGSEA. The trim removed 5 bases at V and 7 bases at J, leaving 3 bases unmatched. CDR3 residues: CSVSTGGGYTF. As DNA, the CDR3 is TGCAGCGTTTCTACAGGGGGTGGCTACACCTTC.

The genes are TRBV6-2 or TRBV6-3 and TRBJ2-3; 8 bases map to TRBD1. CDR1 is MNHEY and CDR2 is SVGEGT in the germline V gene. The CDR3 has 16 amino acids. V was clipped by 5 bases and J by 1 base; unmatched bases: 8. DNA for the CDR3: TGTGCCAGCAGTCCCCGGACAGGGTGGGGCACAGATACGCAGTATTTT. This translates into CASSPRTGWGTDTQYF.

The rearrangement links TRBV7-8 to TRBJ2-2; no reliable D call. Germline-derived CDR1 and CDR2 are SGHVS and FQNEAQ. The CDR3 covers 14 residues. Trimming stripped 3 bases from V and 1 base from J, with 6 bases between. CDR3 sequence: CASSLSLNTGELFF. CDR3 in DNA: TGTGCCAGCAGCTTGAGTCTGAACACCGGGGAGCTGTTTTTT.

In its sample, this clone was seen a few times. The chain is built from TRBV14 and TRBJ1-3; 7 bases are shared with TRBD1. Germline V gene lookup returns CDR1 SGHDN and CDR2 FVKESK. The CDR3 has 16 residues. With V trimmed by 4 bases and J by 4 bases, 10 bases remained unmatched. This CDR3 reads CASSPLGTAGGNTIYF. CDR3 nucleotides: TGTGCCAGCAGCCCCCTCGGGACAGCGGGCGGAAACACCATATATTTT.

This clone was seen a few times. CDR3 nucleotides: TGCGCCAGCAGCTTGGCCGCGCGGGGGGCAGAGACCCAGTACTTC. Translated, it gives CASSLAARGAETQYF. The chain uses TRBV5-1 and TRBJ2-5, with TRBD2 identical over 8 bases. This CDR3 has 15 residues. Germline trimming cut 0 bases from V and 4 bases from J; bases unmatched to any gene: 5. Germline CDR1 reads SGHRS; CDR2 reads YFSETQ.

The chain has TRBV28 and TRBJ2-2; D remains ambiguous. The CDR3 has 16 residues. CDR1 is MDHEN and CDR2 is SYDVKM in the germline V gene. Between the trimmed V and J ends, which lost 1 base and 5 bases, there was a span of 14 bases. The CDR3 DNA reads TGTGCCAGCAGTTTATACGACGGCTCAGGTACCGGGGAGCTGTTTTTT. Encoded protein: CASSLYDGSGTGELFF.

This clone was recorded a few times. The chain is built from TRBV19 and TRBJ2-3, with TRBD2 matching over 9 bases. The V segment lost 3 bases and the J segment 6 bases; nucleotides outside the gene matches: 7. The CDR3 sequence is 15 residues long. From germline, CDR1 is LNHDA and CDR2 SQIVND (reference sequence). In nucleotides, the CDR3 is TGTGCCAGTAGTATGGGCGGGGGGGCCGGTGATACGCAGTATTTT. Translated: CASSMGGGAGDTQYF.

This clone was seen at least ten times. This chain joins TRBV18 and TRBJ2-3; D might be TRBD1 (5 bases). The germline V gene has CDR1 KGHSH and CDR2 LQKENI. The V end lost 0 bases, the J end lost 0 bases, and 16 bases lay between the germline ends. This CDR3 comprises 18 residues. Written as DNA, the CDR3 is TGTGCCAGCTCACCACCGAGGACAACCTCCTCCAGCACAGATACGCAGTATTTT. Encoded protein: CASSPPRTTSSSTDTQYF.

This clone was observed once. This chain links TRBV18 with TRBJ2-2; D not resolved. CDR3 length: 13 amino acids. Germline V gene data show CDR1 as KGHSH and CDR2 as LQKENI. The V gene lost 6 bases and the J gene lost 1 base, with 6 bases spanning the gap. CDR3 in amino acids: CASSGRNTGELFF. The CDR3 DNA reads TGTGCCAGCTCGGGCAGGAACACCGGGGAGCTGTTTTTT.

This clone appeared a single time. The chain is built from TRBV7-2 and TRBJ1-2; 7 bases map to TRBD1. Germline assignment: CDR1 SGHTA and CDR2 FQGNSA. V lost 5 bases and J lost 6; bases outside the gene matches: 15. The CDR3 contains 16 residues. The CDR3 spells CASSTGRGRISDGYTF. Written as DNA, the CDR3 is TGTGCCAGCAGCACGGGCAGGGGGAGAATATCGGATGGCTACACCTTC.

Only one count was recorded for this clone. V gene TRBV5-1 combines with J gene TRBJ2-5, with D maybe TRBD2 (6 bases). V was shortened by 6 bases and J by 5 bases, with 20 bases between the two germline ends. CDR3 length: 15 amino acids. Germline V gene sequence: CDR1 SGHRS, CDR2 YFSETQ. The CDR3: CASTPGGIPGETQYF. DNA of the CDR3: TGCGCCAGCACCCCCGGAGGGATCCCCGGGGAGACCCAGTACTTC.

This clone was seen only once. The chain has TRBV4-1 and TRBJ2-5, with a possible D match to TRBD2 (5 bases). Trimming removed 0 bases at V and 5 bases at J, with 13 bases between. The CDR3 runs 15 residues. In germline, CDR1 is MGHRA, CDR2 YSYEKL. Written as DNA, the CDR3 is TGCGCCAGCAGCCAAGAAGGAGAGGGCCAGGAGACCCAGTACTTC. Its translation: CASSQEGEGQETQYF.

The rearrangement links TRBV3-1 (or the pseudogene TRBV3-2) to TRBJ1-5; D might be TRBD1 (6 bases). The CDR3 is 13 residues long. Trimming took off 5 bases at V and 7 bases at J, with 12 bases between the two ends. CDR1 is LGHDT, CDR2 YNNKEL, per germline (reference sequence). CDR3 bases: TGTGCCAGCAGCTTCAGGGGTTTCCAGCCCCAGCATTTT. Its protein product is CASSFRGFQPQHF.

This chain joins TRBV18 and TRBJ2-2; possible D gene TRBD1, 6 bases. The germline CDR1 and CDR2 sequences are KGHSH and LQKENI. The CDR3 length is 15 residues. The germline V and J ends were trimmed by 0 bases and 1 base, with 6 bases remaining between them. The CDR3 loop is CASSPPQGNTGELFF. In DNA, the CDR3 is TGTGCCAGCTCACCACCACAGGGGAACACCGGGGAGCTGTTTTTT.

This chain connects TRBV6-6 to TRBJ1-5; D remains unclear. The CDR3 spans 15 residues. V lost 1 base, J lost 3 bases, and 10 bases lay in between. The germline V gene encodes CDR1 MNHNY and CDR2 SVGAGI (reference sequence). The CDR3 reads CASSYFGGLNQPQHF. The DNA of the CDR3 is TGTGCCAGCAGTTACTTTGGTGGCCTCAATCAGCCCCAGCATTTT.

This rearrangement joins TRBV9 to TRBJ1-1; 11 bases are a match to TRBD1. Germline loops: CDR1 SGDLS, CDR2 YYNGEE. The ends lost 3 bases at V and 5 bases at J; junction bases unmatched: 6. The CDR3 runs to 15 residues. The DNA of the CDR3 is TGTGCCAGCAGCGGAGGGGGACAGGGGGTTACTGAAGCTTTCTTT. It yields the protein CASSGGGQGVTEAFF.

V and J are TRBV19 and TRBJ1-5; D may be TRBD1 (6 bases). The CDR3 loop spans 16 amino acids. The germline gives CDR1 LNHDA, CDR2 SQIVND (reference sequence). V lost 4 bases and J 1 base, leaving 14 bases between the germline ends. CDR3 protein: CASSSSGTLSNQPQHF. For the CDR3, the DNA is TGTGCCAGTAGTAGCTCCGGGACACTCAGCAATCAGCCCCAGCATTTT. Full variable domain (rest looked up from reference TRBV19 and TRBJ1-5): DGGITQSPKYLFRKEGQNVTLSCEQNLNHDAMYWYRQDPGQGLRLIYYSQIVNDFQKGDIAEGYSVSREKKESFPLTVTSAQKNPTAFYLCASSSSGTLSNQPQHFGDGTRLSIL.